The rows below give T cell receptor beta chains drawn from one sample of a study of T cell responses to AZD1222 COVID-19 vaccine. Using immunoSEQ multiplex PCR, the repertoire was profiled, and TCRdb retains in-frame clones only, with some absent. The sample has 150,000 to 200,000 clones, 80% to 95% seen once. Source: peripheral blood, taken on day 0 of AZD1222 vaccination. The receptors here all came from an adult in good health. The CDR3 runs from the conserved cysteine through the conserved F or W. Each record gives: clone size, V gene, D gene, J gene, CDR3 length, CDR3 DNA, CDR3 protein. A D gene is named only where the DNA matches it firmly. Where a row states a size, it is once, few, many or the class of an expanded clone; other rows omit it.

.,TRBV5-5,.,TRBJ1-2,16,TGTGCCAGCAGGATCCAACCGGGGGACTATATCTATGGCTACACCTTC,CASRIQPGDYIYGYTF
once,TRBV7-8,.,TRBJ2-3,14,TGTGCCAGCTGCTTGGAATTTGGGACAGATACGCAGTATTTT,CASCLEFGTDTQYF
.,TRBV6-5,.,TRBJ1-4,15,TGTGCCAGCAGTTACCGAGGGGCGAATAATGAAAAACTGTTTTTT,CASSYRGANNEKLFF
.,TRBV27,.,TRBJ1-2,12,TGTGCCAGCAGTTTTAGTGGGGGAGGCTACACCTTC,CASSFSGGGYTF
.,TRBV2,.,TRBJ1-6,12,TGTGCCAGCAGTGTTTGGAATTCACCCCTCCACTTT,CASSVWNSPLHF
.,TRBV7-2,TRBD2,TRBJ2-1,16,TGTGCCAGCAGCTTATCTCTGGGAGGGTCCTACAATGAGCAGTTCTTC,CASSLSLGGSYNEQFF
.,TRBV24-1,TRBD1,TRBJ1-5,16,TGTGCCACCAGTGATCATCGACAGGGGAGCAATCAGCCCCAGCATTTT,CATSDHRQGSNQPQHF
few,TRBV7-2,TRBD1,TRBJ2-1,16,TGTGCCAGCAGTTGGACCGGGACAGGGGTTTACAATGAGCAGTTCTTC,CASSWTGTGVYNEQFF
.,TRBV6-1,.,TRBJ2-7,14,TGTGCCAGCAGTGATGCGTGGGGGCCCTACGAGCAGTACTTC,CASSDAWGPYEQYF
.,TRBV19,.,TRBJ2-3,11,TGTGCCAGTTCCTCTAGAGGTACGCAGTATTTT,CASSSRGTQYF
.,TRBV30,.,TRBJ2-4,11,TGTGCCTGGAGTGTCGGAAACATTCAGTACTTC,CAWSVGNIQYF
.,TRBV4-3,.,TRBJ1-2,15,TGCGCCAGCAGCCAAGATTTGGGGGCTAGCTATGGCTACACCTTC,CASSQDLGASYGYTF
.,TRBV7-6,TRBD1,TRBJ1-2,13,TGTGCCAGCAGCGCAGGGGGCTCCCGGGGCTACACCTTC,CASSAGGSRGYTF
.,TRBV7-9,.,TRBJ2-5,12,TGTGCCAGCAGCTTAGTTGGAGAGACCCAGTACTTC,CASSLVGETQYF